The 26 T cell receptor beta chains below come from one sample, sequenced in a study of OX40 agonist ivuxolimab in advanced cancers. The method was immunoSEQ multiplex PCR; TCRdb's version includes in-frame clones alone and lacks a portion of them. The sample records fewer than 85,000 clones, 70% to 90% being singletons. The specimen was CD4+ or CD8+ T cells sorted from blood, collected in a trial of the OX40 agonist ivuxolimab. These receptors were taken from an adult with an advanced solid tumor such as melanoma, head and neck, liver or kidney cancer.

This chain links TRBV4-1 with TRBJ2-3; 9 bases line up with TRBD1. V was pared by 4 bases and J by 3 bases, with 2 bases of the junction left unmatched. CDR3 length: 14 amino acids. The germline V gene has CDR1 MGHRA and CDR2 YSYEKL. This CDR3 reads CASSPQGATDTQYF. CDR3 in DNA: TGCGCCAGCAGCCCACAGGGGGCTACAGATACGCAGTATTTT.

The rearrangement joins TRBV10-3 to TRBJ2-5; D is perhaps TRBD1 or TRBD2 (5 bases each). V dropped 0 bases and J dropped 5 bases, with 13 bases sitting between them. This CDR3 is built from 15 residues. Germline V CDR1 and CDR2: ENHRY, SYGVKD. The DNA of the CDR3 is TGTGCCATCAGTGAGTCGGGACCGCCCCGGGAGACCCAGTACTTC. Translated: CAISESGPPRETQYF.

The chain recombines TRBV28 with TRBJ1-2, with 7 bases matching TRBD1. The CDR3 is 14 amino acids. The germline CDR1 and CDR2 sequences are MDHEN and SYDVKM. The V and J ends lost 5 bases and 4 bases, in that order; junction bases with no gene match: 7. The CDR3 sequence: CASSPGQARYGYTF. The CDR3 DNA is TGTGCCAGCAGTCCCGGACAGGCTCGCTATGGCTACACCTTC.

The rearrangement uses TRBV6-1 and TRBJ2-1, with D uncertain. The CDR3 has 15 residues. V lost 2 bases and J 9 bases, leaving 17 bases between the germline ends. From germline, CDR1 is MNHNS and CDR2 SASEGT. CDR3 bases: TGTGCCAGCAGTGAAAGATCCCTGAAATCGGGTGAGCAGTTCTTC. The encoded protein is CASSERSLKSGEQFF.

The rearrangement links TRBV19 to TRBJ2-7; D possibly corresponds to TRBD2 (6 bases). Germline CDR1 and CDR2: LNHDA and SQIVND (reference sequence). This CDR3 spans 12 amino acids. V was shortened by 6 bases and J by 2 bases, with 8 bases between the two germline ends. CDR3 DNA: TGTGCCAGTAGCGGGAGAGCCTACGAGCAGTACTTC. Its translation: CASSGRAYEQYF.

The chain carries TRBV19 and TRBJ2-7; 8 nucleotides align to TRBD1. The CDR3 is 15 amino acids. Germline lookup yields CDR1 LNHDA and CDR2 SQIVND (reference sequence). V gave up 5 bases and J gave up 3 bases; unmatched junction bases: 9. CDR3 sequence (DNA): TGTGCCAGTAGTGCCCGGACAGGGTTGGACTACGAGCAGTACTTC. Translation gives CASSARTGLDYEQYF.

The chain combines TRBV6-5 with TRBJ1-4, with 8 positions matching TRBD1. There are 12 residues in the CDR3. From germline, CDR1 is MNHEY and CDR2 SVGAGI. V lost 6 bases to trimming and J lost 8 bases; unmatched junction nucleotides: 2. The CDR3 DNA sequence: TGTGCCAGCAGGTCAGGGGGCGAAAAACTGTTTTTT. Its translation is CASRSGGEKLFF.

This chain joins TRBV9 and TRBJ2-7, with 8 bases lining up with TRBD2. CDR1 and CDR2 (germline): SGDLS, YYNGEE. Unmatched junction bases numbered 6, after V lost 0 bases and J lost 1 base. The CDR3 sequence is 16 residues long. The CDR3 DNA sequence: TGTGCCAGCAGCGTAGGGGGTAGCGGGGTTTCCTACGAGCAGTACTTC. As protein: CASSVGGSGVSYEQYF.

This chain uses TRBV15 with TRBJ2-5; no definite D call. This CDR3 region has 12 residues. V lost 0 bases and J 7 bases, leaving 6 bases between the germline ends. Looked up from germline, CDR1 is LNHNV and CDR2 is YYDKDF (reference sequence). Here the CDR3 reads CATSRDWGTQYF. CDR3 coding DNA: TGTGCCACCAGCAGAGATTGGGGGACCCAGTACTTC.

This chain links TRBV18 with TRBJ2-7; tentative D call: TRBD1 (5 bases). Germline V gene sequence: CDR1 KGHSH, CDR2 LQKENI. Trimming took 5 bases from V and 6 from J, leaving 11 bases between them. The CDR3 runs 12 residues. CDR3: CASSVGVGEQYF. CDR3 in DNA: TGTGCCAGCTCAGTAGGGGTCGGCGAGCAGTACTTC.

The chain is built from TRBV29-1 and TRBJ1-3; tentative D call: TRBD1 (5 bases). The CDR3 has 14 amino acids. The V gene's germline CDR1 is SQVTM and CDR2 ANQGSEA. Trimming removed 4 bases at V and 4 bases at J, with 14 bases between. The CDR3 spells CSVGGGAYGNTIYF. For the CDR3, the DNA is TGCAGCGTTGGTGGGGGTGCGTACGGAAACACCATATATTTT.

The chain recombines TRBV5-1 with TRBJ2-5; 11 bases are a match to TRBD1. The CDR3 extends over 14 amino acids. Germline V gene lookup returns CDR1 SGHRS and CDR2 YFSETQ. V was clipped by 5 bases and J by 5 bases; unmatched bases: 5. CDR3 region: CASRTDRGRETQYF. DNA for the CDR3: TGCGCCAGCAGGACGGACAGGGGGCGCGAGACCCAGTACTTC.

The V gene is TRBV4-1, the J gene TRBJ1-6, with D maybe TRBD1 (6 bases). The CDR3 has 17 residues. CDR1 and CDR2 (germline): MGHRA, YSYEKL. Trimming removed 0 bases at V and 10 bases at J, with 19 bases between. The CDR3 bases are TGCGCCAGCAGCCAAGAAGTAGGGACGGGACAACGGTCACCCCTCCACTTT. This sequence encodes CASSQEVGTGQRSPLHF.

The V call is TRBV10-3, the J call TRBJ2-1; a possible D gene is TRBD2 (5 bases). The germline CDR1 and CDR2 sequences are ENHRY and SYGVKD. This CDR3 contains 14 residues. V was clipped by 4 bases and J by 4 bases, with 11 bases between them. CDR3: CAISVSGAYNEQFF. The CDR3 DNA is TGTGCCATCAGTGTGAGCGGAGCGTACAATGAGCAGTTCTTC.

CDR3 coding DNA: TGCAGCGTTAATGATGCCAGAGCTAACTATGGCTACACCTTC. The encoded protein is CSVNDARANYGYTF. The rearrangement uses TRBV29-1 and TRBJ1-2; the D is unclear. The CDR3 spans 14 residues. From germline, CDR1 is SQVTM and CDR2 ANQGSEA. Between the trimmed V and J ends, which lost 5 bases and 0 bases, there was a span of 13 bases. Combining the CDR3 with reference TRBV29-1 and TRBJ1-2 gives the whole variable domain SAVISQKPSRDICQRGTSLTIQCQVDSQVTMMFWYRQQPGQSLTLIATANQGSEATYESGFVIDKFPISRPNLTFSTLTVSNMSPEDSSIYLCSVNDARANYGYTFGSGTRLTVV.

The CDR3 spells CASSTDSNQPQHF. The CDR3 region has the DNA TGTGCCAGCAGCACCGACAGCAATCAGCCCCAGCATTTT. V usage is TRBV7-3 and J usage is TRBJ1-5; D is undetermined. Trimming pared 5 bases from V and 1 base from J, leaving 6 bases between. The CDR3 contains 13 residues. The V gene's germline CDR1 is SGHTA and CDR2 FQGTGA.

CDR3 bases: TGTGCCAGCAGCCCAGGGGTCCCACCGGGCAATGAGCAGTTCTTC. It encodes CASSPGVPPGNEQFF. This sequence joins TRBV28 and TRBJ2-1, with TRBD1 as a possible D gene (6 bases). The V end was cut by 6 bases, the J end by 6 bases, with 18 bases between. Germline-derived CDR1 and CDR2 are MDHEN and SYDVKM. The CDR3 has 15 residues.

J is TRBJ1-1 and V is TRBV6-1; D is possibly TRBD1 (6 bases). CDR3 size: 14 residues. Germline assignment: CDR1 MNHNS and CDR2 SASEGT. V was trimmed by 9 bases and J by 2 bases, leaving 16 bases between them. CDR3 in amino acids: CARGGQEVNTEAFF. As DNA, the CDR3 is TGTGCCAGGGGGGGCCAAGAGGTTAACACTGAAGCTTTCTTT.

This sequence joins TRBV4-3 and TRBJ1-2, with D perhaps TRBD1 (6 bases). CDR3 length equals 15 residues. V lost 1 base and J 4 bases, leaving 13 bases between the germline ends. Looked up from germline, CDR1 is LGHNA and CDR2 is YSLEER. The CDR3 bases are TGCGCCAGCAGCCAAGGTCAGGGGAGGTCCTATGGCTACACCTTC. This encodes CASSQGQGRSYGYTF.

The rearrangement uses TRBV7-3 and TRBJ2-1, with a tentative D call TRBD2 (5 bases). Germline V gives CDR1 SGHTA, CDR2 FQGTGA. The CDR3 has 16 residues. Trimming left V 5 bases short and J 0 bases short, with 14 bases between. The CDR3 here is CASSPDEGTSYNEQFF. The CDR3, as DNA: TGTGCCAGCAGCCCTGACGAGGGTACCTCCTACAATGAGCAGTTCTTC.

This clone was observed a single time. This chain joins TRBV7-2 and TRBJ1-2; 7 bases are shared with TRBD1. With 1 base clipped from V and 2 bases from J, the junction kept 1 base outside the gene matches. Germline assignment: CDR1 SGHTA and CDR2 FQGNSA. The CDR3 is 14 residues long. CDR3 sequence: CASSLEGANYGYTF. CDR3 coding DNA: TGTGCCAGCAGCTTAGAGGGGGCAAACTATGGCTACACCTTC.

The chain joins TRBV6-4 to TRBJ2-1; D not certain. V shed 3 bases and J shed 6 bases, with 12 bases lying between them. This CDR3 contains 14 residues. Germline CDR1 reads MRHNA; CDR2 reads SNTAGT. Written as DNA, the CDR3 is TGTGCCAGCAGTGAAGCGTTGGACGGCAATGAGCAGTTCTTC. Protein sequence: CASSEALDGNEQFF.

The J gene is TRBJ1-2, the V gene TRBV28; 7 positions agree with TRBD1. The CDR3 has 15 residues. The germline V gene encodes CDR1 MDHEN and CDR2 SYDVKM. The junction had 10 bases not matched to a gene; V was cut back by 6 bases and J by 3 bases. The CDR3: CASRPSQGLHYGYTF. The CDR3 DNA follows: TGTGCCAGCAGACCTTCACAGGGGCTCCACTATGGCTACACCTTC.

This rearrangement joins TRBV2 to TRBJ1-1; weak D call: TRBD1 (6 bases). This CDR3 is built from 13 residues. CDR1 and CDR2 from the germline V gene are SNHLY and FYNNEI. V lost 6 bases and J 0 bases, leaving 8 bases between the germline ends. The CDR3 protein is CASSGQMNTEAFF. DNA of the CDR3: TGTGCCAGCAGCGGACAGATGAACACTGAAGCTTTCTTT.

The chain links TRBV18 to TRBJ2-5; D not certain. The CDR3 spans 15 residues. Trimming left V 1 base short and J 1 base short, with 10 bases between. Germline values: CDR1 KGHSH, CDR2 LQKENI. CDR3 region: CASSPRSLSQETQYF. For the CDR3, the DNA is TGTGCCAGCTCACCACGAAGTCTATCCCAAGAGACCCAGTACTTC.

CDR3: CASSPGMSSYNEQFF. Written as DNA, the CDR3 is TGTGCCAGCTCACCAGGGATGAGCTCCTACAATGAGCAGTTCTTC. The V call is TRBV18, the J call TRBJ2-1; D ambiguous. The CDR3 has 15 amino acids. V lost 2 bases and J 0 bases, leaving 8 bases between the germline ends. Germline CDR1 KGHSH, CDR2 LQKENI.